This T cell receptor beta chain appears in the sequencing data of a study of Ad26.COV2.S vaccination and SARS-CoV-2 variants. Study details: Ad26.COV2.S shots went into the muscle once or twice, 56 days apart. Study-level findings and limits: Vaccine recipients and placebo recipients showed similar non-spike TCR breadth.

As regards this clone: Antigen unknown.

The CDR3 contains 15 residues. TCRdb keeps only in-frame clones here, not all; method: immunoSEQ multiplex PCR. The repertoire holds 300,000 to 400,000 clones, with roughly 87% as singletons. The treatment is: 15 to 20 received Ad26.COV2.S at low or high dose, single or two shots; about 5 received placebo; per-sample allocation not given. The samples date from day 63 after the first vaccine or placebo injection. The clonotype originates from a person between 18 and 60 years old who received the Ad26.COV2.S COVID-19 vaccine or a placebo. This chain links TRBV21-1 with TRBJ1-5; no DNA check was done on the table's D call, TRBD1. TRBV21-1 constitutes a pseudogene. This specimen consisted of peripheral blood, obtained in a trial of Ad26.COV2.S vaccine versus placebo. CDR3 loop: CASILREGGNQPQHF. The CDR3 region has the DNA TGTGCCAGCATCCTCAGGGAAGGGGGCAATCAGCCCCAGCATTTT.